The source of this T cell receptor beta chain is a study of blood T cells in healthy people across ages. A second PCR of roughly 7 to 11 cycles used a sample-barcoded 5' primer and a J-beta primer mix. In TCRdb, the 5' RACE reads were re-called with MiXCR into one record per CDR3 protein. The sample carries around 780,000 distinct CDR3 sequences, 20% to 30% recorded once. Trimming took off 4 bases at V and 9 bases at J, with 16 bases between the two ends. This CDR3 spans 14 amino acids. The germline V gene encodes CDR1 MGHRA and CDR2 YSYEKL. These data were likewise used in another study, on T cells of mothers and their children.

Material: blood. The sequence came from a boy aged 10-17 years in good health. The chain employs TRBV4-1 and TRBJ2-1, with D possibly TRBD2 on 5 matching bases. CDR3 sequence: CASSPERGGSEQFF. Written as DNA, the CDR3 is TGCGCCAGCAGCCCAGAACGAGGTGGGAGTGAGCAGTTCTTC.